The sequence of this T cell receptor (beta chain) was determined in a study of OX40 agonist ivuxolimab in advanced cancers. Produced via immunoSEQ multiplex PCR; TCRdb's table is partial and in-frame only. The table lists some 64,000 clones, roughly nine tenths of them singletons. Germline CDR1 SGHRS, CDR2 YFSETQ. This CDR3 region has 16 residues. V gave up 4 bases and J gave up 0 bases; unmatched junction bases: 7. The TCR originated in an adult with an advanced solid tumor such as melanoma, head and neck, liver or kidney cancer. The input for sequencing was CD4+ or CD8+ T cells sorted from blood, taken in a trial of the OX40 agonist ivuxolimab. The chain has TRBV5-1 and TRBJ2-1, with 7 bases that match TRBD2. CDR3: CASSPGGLSSYNEQFF. The CDR3 nucleotides are TGCGCCAGCAGCCCGGGAGGCTTGAGCTCCTACAATGAGCAGTTCTTC. Full variable domain (outside the CDR3, taken from reference TRBV5-1 and TRBJ2-1): KAGVTQTPRYLIKTRGQQVTLSCSPISGHRSVSWYQQTPGQGLQFLFEYFSETQRNKGNFPGRFSGRQFSNSRSEMNVSTLELGDSALYLCASSPGGLSSYNEQFFGPGTRLTVL.